This TCR beta chain was sequenced in a study of blood T cells in healthy people across ages. PCR was performed a second time for about 6 to 12 cycles using a sample-barcoded 5' primer and a J-beta primer mix. Each cDNA molecule, via a template-switch adaptor with 12 random nucleotides, was tagged. Each CDR3 protein is one row after TCRdb ran MiXCR on the 5' RACE reads. The top ten clones hold roughly 3.6% of a sample with hundreds of thousands of distinct CDR3 sequences, 20% to 25% of them seen once. The CDR3 runs to 17 residues. Germline lookup yields CDR1 SGHRS and CDR2 YFSETQ. The study drew donors from healthy Caucasian individuals in Russia aged roughly 6 to 90. Drawing of peripheral blood yielded about 10 milliliters from each donor. No fewer than 5.5 micrograms of total RNA were isolated from every sample. With respect to this clonotype: At one boundary the junction diverges from the germline segment, which might be a read error.

The chain links TRBV5-1 to TRBJ2-1, with 10 bases that match TRBD2. The TCR comes from a man in his sixties or seventies in good health. The source material was blood. The CDR3 nucleotides are TGCACCAGCAGCTTGTCCCCTAGCGGGAGACCCTACAATGAGCAGTTCTTC. This gives the protein CTSSLSPSGRPYNEQFF.